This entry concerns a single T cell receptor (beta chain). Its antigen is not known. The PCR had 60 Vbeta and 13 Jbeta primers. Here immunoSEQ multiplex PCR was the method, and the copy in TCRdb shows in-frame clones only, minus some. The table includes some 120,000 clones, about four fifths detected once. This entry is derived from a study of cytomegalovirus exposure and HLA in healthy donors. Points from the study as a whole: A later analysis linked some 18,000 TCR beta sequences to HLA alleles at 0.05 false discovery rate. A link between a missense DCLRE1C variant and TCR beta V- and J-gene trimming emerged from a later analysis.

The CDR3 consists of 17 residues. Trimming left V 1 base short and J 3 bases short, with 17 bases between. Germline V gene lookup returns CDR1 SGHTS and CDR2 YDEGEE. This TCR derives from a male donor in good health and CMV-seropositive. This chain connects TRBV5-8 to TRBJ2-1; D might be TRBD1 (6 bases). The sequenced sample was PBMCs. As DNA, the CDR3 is TGTGCCAGCAGCTTGCGCCCCCAAGGGACAAACTACAATGAGCAGTTCTTC. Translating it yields CASSLRPQGTNYNEQFF.